The 11 T cell receptor beta chains reported below all come from one sample, sequenced in a study of regulatory T cells in long-lasting Graves disease. The sample's time point: persistent/refractory GD, antithyroid drugs over 5 years with positive TRAb. The TCR library used RNA extracted from PBMCs. Construction of TCR beta libraries relied on iRepertoire HTBI primers and on Arm-PCR targeting CDR3 regions. TCRdb called the multiplex PCR reads again in MiXCR, with one record for every CDR3 protein. The repertoire holds about 460,000 distinct CDR3 sequences, with 22% as singletons. Here the sequenced sample was peripheral blood mononuclear cells (PBMCs), taken when the disease was refractory, from a patient treated with antithyroid drugs. All receptors derive from a female donor with Graves disease.

This clonotype was recorded a few times. V is TRBV20-1 and J is TRBJ2-7; 11 bases align to TRBD1. V dropped 4 bases and J dropped 0; count of bases not matched to a gene: 5. This CDR3 spans 15 amino acids. The germline V gene has CDR1 DFQATT and CDR2 SNEGSKA (reference sequence). CDR3 sequence reads: CSAKSGTGGSYEQYF. Here the CDR3 DNA reads TGCAGTGCTAAGTCCGGGACAGGGGGCTCCTACGAGCAGTACTTC.

The table lists this clonotype with a few counts. The rearrangement joins TRBV30 to TRBJ2-7, with unresolved D. CDR1 is GTSNPN and CDR2 is SVGIG in the germline V gene (reference sequence). The CDR3 is 11 amino acids. The V end was cut by 2 bases, the J end by 6 bases, with 8 bases between. The CDR3 here is CAWSNLLEQYF. CDR3 nucleotides: TGTGCCTGGAGTAACTTACTCGAGCAGTACTTC.

This clonotype was seen at least ten times. The chain employs TRBV12-3 or TRBV12-4 and TRBJ1-1, with D unresolved. The CDR3 is 14 residues long. V was cut by 5 bases and J by 0 bases, with 10 bases left in between. The CDR3 DNA follows: TGTGCCAGCAGTCCCAACCGAATGAACACTGAAGCTTTCTTT. This codes for CASSPNRMNTEAFF.

The rearrangement uses TRBV20-1 and TRBJ2-2; TRBD2 might be the D (5 bases). Germline V gene lookup returns CDR1 DFQATT and CDR2 SNEGSKA (reference sequence). V dropped 1 base and J dropped 0 bases, with 12 bases sitting between them. CDR3 length: 16 amino acids. The CDR3 DNA reads TGCAGTGCTAGAGGGAAGTCGGGAACGAACACCGGGGAGCTGTTTTTT. Amino acids: CSARGKSGTNTGELFF.

In its sample, this clonotype was seen many times. This rearrangement joins TRBV6-2 or TRBV6-3 to TRBJ2-4, with D hard to call. The V gene lost 4 bases and the J gene lost 5 bases, with 15 bases spanning the gap. Germline values: CDR1 MNHEY, CDR2 SVGEGT. The CDR3 runs 15 residues. CDR3 nucleotide sequence: TGTGCCAGCAGTTCCGGCGTGGCAGTCGAAAACATTCAGTACTTC. Protein sequence: CASSSGVAVENIQYF.

About this clonotype: A much larger clone lies a single base off, so this may be a read error. The chain couples TRBV6-1 to TRBJ1-5; D uncertain. Per the germline V gene, CDR1 is MNHNS and CDR2 is SASEGT. The CDR3 contains 13 residues. The CDR3 DNA is TGTGCCAGCAGCGACCCGGGTAATCAGCCCAAGCATTTT. Its protein product is CASSDPGNQPKHF.

V and J are TRBV5-1 and TRBJ2-4; D is unclear. The ends were cut back, 1 base at V and 8 bases at J, with 7 bases in the middle. The CDR3 sequence is 12 residues long. Germline loops: CDR1 SGHRS, CDR2 YFSETQ. The CDR3 sequence is CASSLRYYIQYF. In nucleotides, the CDR3 is TGCGCCAGCAGCTTGAGGTACTACATTCAGTACTTC. Looking up the rest from reference TRBV5-1 and TRBJ2-4 gives the full variable domain: KAGVTQTPRYLIKTRGQQVTLSCSPISGHRSVSWYQQTPGQGLQFLFEYFSETQRNKGNFPGRFSGRQFSNSRSEMNVSTLELGDSALYLCASSLRYYIQYFGAGTRLSVL.

The rearrangement joins TRBV15 to TRBJ1-2; D is uncertain. Germline CDR1 and CDR2: LNHNV and YYDKDF (reference sequence). Trimming pared 4 bases from V and 4 bases from J, leaving 10 bases between. This CDR3 spans 13 amino acids. In DNA, the CDR3 is TGTGCCACCAGCATCCCGGGCGGCTATGGCTACACCTTC. The encoded protein is CATSIPGGYGYTF.

This clonotype showed up many times. One junction end disagrees with the germline gene, perhaps due to a read error. J is TRBJ1-2 and V is TRBV6-1; no definite D call. CDR3 length equals 15 residues. In germline, CDR1 is MNHNS, CDR2 SASEGT. The CDR3 here is CASRDRGGRNYGYTF. The CDR3, as DNA: TGTGCCAGCCGTGACCGGGGAGGACGTAACTATGGCTACACCTTC.

Ten or more counts support this clonotype. J is TRBJ1-5 and V is TRBV12-3 or TRBV12-4, with D maybe TRBD1 (5 bases). The V end lost 3 bases, the J end lost 4 bases, and 10 bases lay between the germline ends. The CDR3 runs to 14 residues. This CDR3 is CASSLGDVNQPQHF. In DNA form, the CDR3 reads TGTGCCAGCAGTTTGGGGGACGTAAATCAGCCCCAGCATTTT.

Concerning this clonotype itself: A read error may explain this, as a much larger clone is one base away. The chain joins TRBV9 to TRBJ1-2; tentatively, D is TRBD1 (5 bases). This CDR3 is 17 amino acids long. Germline CDR1 is SGDLS and CDR2 is YYNGEE. The CDR3: CAGSVESPILGTYGYTF. The CDR3 DNA is TGTGCCGGCAGCGTAGAGTCCCCTATCTTGGGGACCTATGGCTACACCTTC. Drawing the rest from reference TRBV9 and TRBJ1-2, the complete variable domain is DSGVTQTPKHLITATGQRVTLRCSPRSGDLSVYWYQQSLDQGLQFLIQYYNGEERAKGNILERFSAQQFPDLHSELNLSSLELGDSALYFCAGSVESPILGTYGYTFGSGTRLTVV.